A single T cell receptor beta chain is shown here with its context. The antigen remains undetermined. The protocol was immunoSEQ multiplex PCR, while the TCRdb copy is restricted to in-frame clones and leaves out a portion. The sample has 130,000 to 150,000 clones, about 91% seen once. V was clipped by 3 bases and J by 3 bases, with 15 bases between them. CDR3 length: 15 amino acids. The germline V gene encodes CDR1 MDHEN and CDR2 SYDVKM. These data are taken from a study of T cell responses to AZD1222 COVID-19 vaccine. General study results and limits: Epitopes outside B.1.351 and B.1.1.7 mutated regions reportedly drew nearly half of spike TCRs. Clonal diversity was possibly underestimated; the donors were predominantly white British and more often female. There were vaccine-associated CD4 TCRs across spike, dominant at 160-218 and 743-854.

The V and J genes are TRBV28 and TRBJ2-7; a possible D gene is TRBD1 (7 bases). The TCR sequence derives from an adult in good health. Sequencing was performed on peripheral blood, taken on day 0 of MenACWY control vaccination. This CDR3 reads CASSFLQGRIYEQYF. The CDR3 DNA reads TGTGCCAGCAGTTTCCTACAGGGGAGGATCTACGAGCAGTACTTC.